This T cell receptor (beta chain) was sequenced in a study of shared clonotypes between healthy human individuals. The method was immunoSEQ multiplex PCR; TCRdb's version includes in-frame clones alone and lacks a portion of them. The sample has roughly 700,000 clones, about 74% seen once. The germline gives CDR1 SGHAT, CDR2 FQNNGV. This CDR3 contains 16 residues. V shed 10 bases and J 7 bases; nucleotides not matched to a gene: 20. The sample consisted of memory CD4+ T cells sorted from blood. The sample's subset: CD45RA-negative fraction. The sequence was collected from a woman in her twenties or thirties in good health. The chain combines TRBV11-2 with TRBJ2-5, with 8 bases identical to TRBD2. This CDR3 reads CAISPLGREGMGTQYF. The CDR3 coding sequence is TGTGCCATTTCCCCTCTTGGACGGGAGGGAATGGGGACCCAGTACTTC.